This T cell receptor beta chain was obtained from a study of monozygotic twins with cystic fibrosis. Overall study context: Library input was three micrograms of fragmented DNA, with about 15 PCR cycles.

The CDR3 contains 14 residues. Germline V gives CDR1 SGDLS, CDR2 YYNGEE. The trim removed 2 bases at V and 8 bases at J, leaving 7 bases unmatched. Here immunoSEQ multiplex PCR was the method, and the copy in TCRdb shows in-frame clones only, minus some. This sample carries 20,000 to 25,000 clones, 95% to 98% of them seen once, and the ten largest clones take around 0.15%. The clonotype was recovered from a girl under 18 with cystic fibrosis. Sequenced input: blood. V is TRBV9 and J is TRBJ1-2; 9 positions match TRBD1. CDR3 region: CASSVAGTGHGYTF. The CDR3 DNA follows: TGTGCCAGCAGCGTCGCCGGGACAGGGCACGGCTACACCTTC.